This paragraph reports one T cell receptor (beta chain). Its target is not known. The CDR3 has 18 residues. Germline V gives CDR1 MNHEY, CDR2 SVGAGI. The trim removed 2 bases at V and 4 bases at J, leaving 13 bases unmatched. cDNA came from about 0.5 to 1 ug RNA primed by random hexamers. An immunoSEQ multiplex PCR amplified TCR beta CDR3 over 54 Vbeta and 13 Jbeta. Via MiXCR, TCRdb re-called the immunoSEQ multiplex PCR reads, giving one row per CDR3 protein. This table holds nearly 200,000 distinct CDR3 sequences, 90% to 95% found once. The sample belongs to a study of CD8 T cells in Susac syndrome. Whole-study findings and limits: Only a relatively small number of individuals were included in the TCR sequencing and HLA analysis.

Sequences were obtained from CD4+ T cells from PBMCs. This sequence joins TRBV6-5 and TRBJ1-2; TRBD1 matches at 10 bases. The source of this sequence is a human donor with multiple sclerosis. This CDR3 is CASSYRPTDRGLGYGYTF. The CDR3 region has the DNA TGTGCCAGCAGTTACCGCCCCACCGACAGGGGGCTGGGCTATGGCTACACCTTC.